Reported below is one T cell receptor (beta chain). Profiled with immunoSEQ multiplex PCR; TCRdb holds only in-frame clones, not every one. The sample shows under 110,000 clones, roughly 85% of them seen only once. These data come from a study of identifying expanded T cells in peripheral blood. Collection occurred without any documented infections or immune events in donors. What was sequenced was blood. This TCR derives from a person aged 18 to 70 in good health.

The CDR3 DNA reads TGTGCCAGCAGCCCCAGGAGAGTCTCCTACAATGAGCAGTTCTTC. The encoded protein is CASSPRRVSYNEQFF. The chain couples TRBV7-8 to TRBJ2-1; D not certain. CDR3 size: 15 residues. The germline gives CDR1 SGHVS, CDR2 FQNEAQ. The ends were cut back, 5 bases at V and 0 bases at J, with 11 bases in the middle.